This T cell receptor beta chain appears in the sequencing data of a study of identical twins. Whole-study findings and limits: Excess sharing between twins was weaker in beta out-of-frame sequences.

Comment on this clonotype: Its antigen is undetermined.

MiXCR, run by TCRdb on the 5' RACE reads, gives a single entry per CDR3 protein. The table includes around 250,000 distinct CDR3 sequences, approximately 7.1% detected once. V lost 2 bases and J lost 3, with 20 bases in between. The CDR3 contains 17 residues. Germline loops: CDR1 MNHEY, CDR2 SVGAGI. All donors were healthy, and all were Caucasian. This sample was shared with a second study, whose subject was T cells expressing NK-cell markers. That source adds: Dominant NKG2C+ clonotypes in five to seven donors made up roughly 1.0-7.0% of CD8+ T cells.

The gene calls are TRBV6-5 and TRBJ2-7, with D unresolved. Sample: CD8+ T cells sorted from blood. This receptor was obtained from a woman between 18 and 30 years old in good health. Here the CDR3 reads CASSYRTRQQNFYEQYF. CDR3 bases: TGTGCCAGCAGTTACCGTACGAGACAACAGAATTTCTACGAGCAGTACTTC.